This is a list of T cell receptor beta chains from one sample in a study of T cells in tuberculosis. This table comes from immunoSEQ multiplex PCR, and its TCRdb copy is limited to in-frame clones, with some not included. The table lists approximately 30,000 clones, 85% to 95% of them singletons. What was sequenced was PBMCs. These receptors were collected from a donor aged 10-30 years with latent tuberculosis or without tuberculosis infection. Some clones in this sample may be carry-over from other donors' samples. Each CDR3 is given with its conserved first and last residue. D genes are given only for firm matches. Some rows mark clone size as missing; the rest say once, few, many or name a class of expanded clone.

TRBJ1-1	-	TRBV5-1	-	TGCGCCAGTCGGGTCGGGGACTTGCTTTGGACTGAAGCTTTCTTT	CASRVGDLLWTEAFF
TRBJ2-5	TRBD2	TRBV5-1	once	TGCGCCAGCAGCTTGGTGCCGGGGGGAGAGTTGATGAAGACCCAGTACTTC	CASSLVPGGELMKTQYF
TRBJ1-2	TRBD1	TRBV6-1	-	TGTGCCAGCAGTGAAGGTTTGAGGGGGACAGGGGGAATCTATGGCTACACCTTC	CASSEGLRGTGGIYGYTF
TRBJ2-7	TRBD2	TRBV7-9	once	TGTGCCAGCAGCCCGCGGGGGGGCACAGCTTACGAGCAGTACTTC	CASSPRGGTAYEQYF
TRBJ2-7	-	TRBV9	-	TGTGCCAGCAGCGCCTCCGGGACTCCCGCCTACGAGCAGTACTTC	CASSASGTPAYEQYF
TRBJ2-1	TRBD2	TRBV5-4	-	TGTGCCAGCAGCCGGACTAGCGGGGCGTACAATGAGCAGTTCTTC	CASSRTSGAYNEQFF
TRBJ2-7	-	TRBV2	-	TGTGCCAGCAGAGTACTAGACCGAGAGCAGTACTTC	CASRVLDREQYF
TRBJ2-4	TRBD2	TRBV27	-	TGTGCCAGCAGTTTATACAGACGGGGAGGGGCCAAAAACATTCAGTACTTC	CASSLYRRGGAKNIQYF
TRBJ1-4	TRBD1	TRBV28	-	TGTGCCAGCAGTTCTCTAGGGGGCTTGGGTAATGAAAAACTGTTTTTT	CASSSLGGLGNEKLFF
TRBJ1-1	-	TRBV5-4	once	TGTGCCAGCAGGTCCGGGAACACTGAAGCTTTCTTT	CASRSGNTEAFF
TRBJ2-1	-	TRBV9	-	TGTGCCAGCAGCGTAGCGGGGGATGAGCAGTTCTTC	CASSVAGDEQFF
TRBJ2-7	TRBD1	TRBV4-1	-	TGCGCCAGCAGCCAAGAAGACAGGGGGTCCTACGAGCAGTACTTC	CASSQEDRGSYEQYF
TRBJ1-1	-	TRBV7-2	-	TGTGCCACTAAGACTGAAGCTTTCTTT	CATKTEAFF
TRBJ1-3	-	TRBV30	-	TGTGCCTGGAGTGGAGCAGGGGCGGCTGGAAACACCATATATTTT	CAWSGAGAAGNTIYF
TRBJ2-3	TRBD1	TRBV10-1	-	TGCGCCAGCAGTGAGCCCGGACAGGGGATAGATACGCAGTATTTT	CASSEPGQGIDTQYF
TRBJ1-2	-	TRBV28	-	TGTGCCAGCACAGGGGCTAACTATGGCTACACCTTC	CASTGANYGYTF
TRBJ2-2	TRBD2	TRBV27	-	TGTGCCAGCAGTTTTAGGACTAGCGGTCGGGACACCGGGGAGCTGTTTTTT	CASSFRTSGRDTGELFF
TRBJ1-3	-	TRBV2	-	TGTGCCAGAAACGAGGGAAGCAGGGGTGGAAACACCATATATTTT	CARNEGSRGGNTIYF
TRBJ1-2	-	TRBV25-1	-	TGTGCCAGCAGTGACCTAGGGGGAAAAACTAACTATGGCTACACCTTC	CASSDLGGKTNYGYTF
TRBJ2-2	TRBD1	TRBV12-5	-	TGTGCTAGTGGGCTGGGACAGGGTTATATCGGGGAGCTGTTTTTT	CASGLGQGYIGELFF
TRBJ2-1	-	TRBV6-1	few	TGTGCCAGCAGTACAGGAAGAAATAACAATGAGCAGTTCTTC	CASSTGRNNNEQFF
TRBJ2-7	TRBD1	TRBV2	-	TGTGCCAGCAGTATCCAGGGACAGGGGATCAACGAGCAGTACTTC	CASSIQGQGINEQYF
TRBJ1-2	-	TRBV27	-	TGTGCCAGCAGTACACGAAACTATGGCTACACCTTC	CASSTRNYGYTF
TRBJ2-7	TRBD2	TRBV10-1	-	TGCGCCAGCAGTCGAGCGGGAGAAGTTTACGAGCAGTACTTC	CASSRAGEVYEQYF
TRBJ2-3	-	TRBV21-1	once	TGTGCCAGCAGACTATCCGGGGGGCACACAGATACGCAGTATTTT	CASRLSGGHTDTQYF
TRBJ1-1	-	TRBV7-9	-	TGTGCCAGCAGCCGTGTGGAGGGAACCGCTTTCTTT	CASSRVEGTAFF
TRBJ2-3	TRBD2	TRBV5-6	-	TGTGCCAGCAGCGGGCCCTTTCTAGCGGGAGGATCAGATACGCAGTATTTT	CASSGPFLAGGSDTQYF
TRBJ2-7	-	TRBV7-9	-	TGTGCCAGCAGCCCGGGTCTCCTCTCCTACGAGCAGTACTTC	CASSPGLLSYEQYF
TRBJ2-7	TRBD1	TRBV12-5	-	TGTGCTAGTGGTTTGGTACCGTGGCAGGGGGAAGAGCAGTACTTC	CASGLVPWQGEEQYF
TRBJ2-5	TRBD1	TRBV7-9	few	TGTGCCAGCAGCTTACCAGGGGGAGAGACCCAGTACTTC	CASSLPGGETQYF
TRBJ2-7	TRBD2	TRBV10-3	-	TGTGCCATCAGTGAGTCATGGCGGGAGGGCGAATACGAGCAGTACTTC	CAISESWREGEYEQYF
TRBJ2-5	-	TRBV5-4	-	TGTGCCAGCAGCTTTGGAAGCGGAATAGGGGAGACCCAGTACTTC	CASSFGSGIGETQYF
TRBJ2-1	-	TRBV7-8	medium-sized	TGTGCCAGCAGTACCCCCTCGACTAGTTACAATGAGCAGTTCTTC	CASSTPSTSYNEQFF
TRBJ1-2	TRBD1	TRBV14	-	TGTGCCAGCAGCCTCGACAGGGGACAGCTCTATGGCTACACCTTC	CASSLDRGQLYGYTF
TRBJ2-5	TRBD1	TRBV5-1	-	TGCGCCAGCAGCCCGAGCACAGGGGACCGGACCCAGTACTTC	CASSPSTGDRTQYF
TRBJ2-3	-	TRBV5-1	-	TGCGCCAGCAGCCTTACTCGAAGGGGAACCACAGATACGCAGTATTTT	CASSLTRRGTTDTQYF
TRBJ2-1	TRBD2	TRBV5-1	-	TGCGCCAGCAGCTTGGGACGGGAGGCCCTTAATGAGCAGTTCTTC	CASSLGREALNEQFF
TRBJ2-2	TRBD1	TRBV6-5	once	TGTGCCAGCAGTTATGGGGCAGGGGGCACCGGGGAGCTGTTTTTT	CASSYGAGGTGELFF
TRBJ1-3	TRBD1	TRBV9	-	TGTGCCAGCAGCGGCAACCTAAAGGACAGGGCGGGAAACACCATATATTTT	CASSGNLKDRAGNTIYF
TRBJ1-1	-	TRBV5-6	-	TGTGCCAGCAGCTTCCCCCTAGGTCTGGGAGTCGTCACTGAAGCTTTCTTT	CASSFPLGLGVVTEAFF
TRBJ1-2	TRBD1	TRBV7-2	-	TGTGCCAGCAGCTTGGCCCCGGGACAGGACTATGGCTACACCTTC	CASSLAPGQDYGYTF
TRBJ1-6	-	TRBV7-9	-	TGTGCCAGCAGCTCCAGCGGGGAAAATTCACCCCTCCACTTT	CASSSSGENSPLHF
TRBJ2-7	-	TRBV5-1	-	TGCGCCAGCAGCTTCTCTCTACAGGGCCCCTACGAGCAGTACTTC	CASSFSLQGPYEQYF
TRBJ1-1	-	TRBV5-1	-	TGCGCCAGCAGCGACCCCGGCAGGCCTTACACTGAAGCTTTCTTT	CASSDPGRPYTEAFF
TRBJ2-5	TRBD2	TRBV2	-	TGTGCCAGCAGTGAACAACTAGCGTCTAAAGAGACCCAGTACTTC	CASSEQLASKETQYF
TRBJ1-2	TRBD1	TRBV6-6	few	TGTGCCAGCAGTCTACAGGGGTTAAATGGCTACACCTTC	CASSLQGLNGYTF
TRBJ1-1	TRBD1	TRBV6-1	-	TGTGCCAGCAGTGAATTTGGGACAGGGGCTACTGAAGCTTTCTTT	CASSEFGTGATEAFF
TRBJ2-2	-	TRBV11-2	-	TGTGCCAGCAGCTTAGGACGGGGTACCTCCACCGGGGAGCTGTTTTTT	CASSLGRGTSTGELFF
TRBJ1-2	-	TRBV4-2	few	TGTGCCAGCAGCCGGGAGGGGGGCGGTGGCTACACCTTC	CASSREGGGGYTF
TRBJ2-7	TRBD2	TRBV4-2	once	TGTGCCAGCAGCCACAAAAGCCGTCCCAGCTTAATAGCGGGAGACACCCCCTACGAGCAGTACTTC	CASSHKSRPSLIAGDTPYEQYF
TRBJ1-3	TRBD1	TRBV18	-	TGTGCCAGCTCACTGGGACAGGTTAACTCTGGAAACACCATATATTTT	CASSLGQVNSGNTIYF
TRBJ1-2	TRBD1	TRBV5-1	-	TGCGCCAGCAGCTCAACCGGGACAGGGGATGGCTACACCTTC	CASSSTGTGDGYTF
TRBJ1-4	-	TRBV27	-	TGTGCCAGCAGTACAGGGAGTCCAGAAAAACTGTTTTTT	CASSTGSPEKLFF
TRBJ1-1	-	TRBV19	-	TGTGCCAGTTCGCACCTATTTGATGAAGCTTTCTTT	CASSHLFDEAFF
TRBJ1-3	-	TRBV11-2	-	TGTGCCAGCAGCTCCCTCAGGGGCAGGGAAAGGACCATATATTTT	CASSSLRGRERTIYF